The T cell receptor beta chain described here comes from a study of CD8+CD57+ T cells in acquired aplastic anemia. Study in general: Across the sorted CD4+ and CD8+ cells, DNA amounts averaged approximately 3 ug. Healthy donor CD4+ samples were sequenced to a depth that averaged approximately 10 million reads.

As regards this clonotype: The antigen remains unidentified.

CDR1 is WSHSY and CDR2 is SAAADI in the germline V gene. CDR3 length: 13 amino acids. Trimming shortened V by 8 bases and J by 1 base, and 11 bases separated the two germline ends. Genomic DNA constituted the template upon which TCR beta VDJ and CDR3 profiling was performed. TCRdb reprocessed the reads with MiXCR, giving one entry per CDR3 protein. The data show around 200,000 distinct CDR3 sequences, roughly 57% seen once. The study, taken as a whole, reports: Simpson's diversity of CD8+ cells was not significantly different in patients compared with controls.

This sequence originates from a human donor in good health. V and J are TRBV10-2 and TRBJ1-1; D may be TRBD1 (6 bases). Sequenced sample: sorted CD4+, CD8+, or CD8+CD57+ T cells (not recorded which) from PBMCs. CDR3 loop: CASSGAANTEAFF. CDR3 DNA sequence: TGCGCCAGCTCAGGGGCGGCGAACACTGAAGCTTTCTTT.